This T cell receptor (beta chain) originates from a study of cytomegalovirus exposure and HLA in healthy donors. The PCR was carried out with 60 Vbeta primers and 13 Jbeta primers. Only in-frame clones appear in the TCRdb table, and some are missing; sequencing was by immunoSEQ multiplex PCR. The data show some 110,000 clones, with 10% seen just once and less than 6% held by the top ten. General observations from the study: When a later analysis compared HLA-associated TCR beta chains with equally common others, the HLA-associated chains turned out to be more clonally expanded and to have lower generation probabilities.

This clone was seen only a few times. The antigen is unknown. The CDR3 runs 15 residues. CDR1 and CDR2 from the germline V gene are SGHRS and YFSETQ. Trimming at V came to 9 bases and at J to 1 base, leaving 9 bases not matched to a gene. Source material: PBMCs. The sequence derives from a man between 40 and 49 years old in good health and CMV-seropositive. V usage is TRBV5-1 and J usage is TRBJ2-2, with TRBD2 matching over 7 bases. The CDR3 loop is CATPLGGGNTGELFF. In nucleotides, the CDR3 is TGCGCCACCCCCCTAGGCGGGGGGAACACCGGGGAGCTGTTTTTT.